This T cell receptor (beta chain) was found in a study of blood T cell repertoires in COVID-19. The repertoire was sequenced with immunoSEQ multiplex PCR; TCRdb's copy has only in-frame clones and lacks some. The table records over 250,000 clones, under 95% of them present only once. Germline loops: CDR1 SGHKS, CDR2 YYEKEE (reference sequence). CDR3 length: 12 residues. The ends were cut back, 4 bases at V and 3 bases at J, with 7 bases in the middle. The sequence was obtained from a man between 60 and 75 years old who had recovered from COVID-19. The specimen sequenced was PBMCs or T cells enriched from blood (not recorded which). V is TRBV5-5 and J is TRBJ2-5, with a tentative D call TRBD1 (5 bases). The CDR3 here is CASSTREETQYF. CDR3 nucleotides: TGTGCCAGCAGCACCAGGGAAGAGACCCAGTACTTC.